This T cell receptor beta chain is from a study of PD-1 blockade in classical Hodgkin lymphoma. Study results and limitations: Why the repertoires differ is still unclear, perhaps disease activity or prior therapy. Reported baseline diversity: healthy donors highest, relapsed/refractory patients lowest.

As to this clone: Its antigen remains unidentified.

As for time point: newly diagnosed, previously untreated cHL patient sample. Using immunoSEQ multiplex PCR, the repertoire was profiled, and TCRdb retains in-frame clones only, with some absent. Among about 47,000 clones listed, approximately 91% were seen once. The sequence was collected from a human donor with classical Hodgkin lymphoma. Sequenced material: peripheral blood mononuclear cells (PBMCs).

The CDR3 reads CASSLDASYNEQFF. CDR3 sequence (DNA): TGCGCCAGCAGCTTGGACGCCTCCTACAATGAGCAGTTCTTC. This chain joins TRBV5-1 and TRBJ2-1, with D unresolved. The CDR3 covers 14 residues. The V and J ends lost 0 bases and 0 bases respectively, with 4 bases between them. Germline CDR1 and CDR2: SGHRS and YFSETQ.